The 18 T cell receptor beta chains in this list originate from one sample, sequenced in a study of T cell responses to AZD1222 COVID-19 vaccine (TCRdb year 2021). The library was produced with the immunoSEQ multiplex PCR assay. Here the immuneACCESS table is served through TCRdb, limited to in-frame sequences with V and J called. Missing clones are a known gap in these copies; in checked studies unresolved V genes cover under half, and the rest lacks a known reason. This sample holds 50,000 to 65,000 clones; approximately 90% were observed only once. The top ten clonotypes cover roughly 6.7% of the sample. The time point label, read with the paper, signifies: about 28 days (+/-7) after the second vaccine dose. Sample treatment or condition, as interpreted from the label and publication: meningococcal conjugate vaccine given as trial control. Material: peripheral blood, obtained 28 days after the second dose of the MenACWY control vaccine. The source is an adult who received the MenACWY meningococcal vaccine as a control.

The DNA for the CDR3 is TGCAGCGTTGAAGGGACAGGGGGGAAATACGAGCAGTACTTC. The encoded protein is CSVEGTGGKYEQYF. The chain recombines TRBV29-1 with TRBJ2-7; 10 nucleotides line up with TRBD1. The CDR3 has 14 residues. CDR1 and CDR2 from the germline V gene are SQVTM and ANQGSEA. After removal of 1 base from V and 4 bases from J, the junction contained 4 bases not matched to a gene.

The rearrangement joins TRBV5-6 to TRBJ1-1; D is ambiguous. V lost 3 bases and J lost 5, with 17 bases in between. Germline V gene data show CDR1 as SGHDT and CDR2 as YYEEEE. This CDR3 is built from 15 residues. For the CDR3, the DNA is TGTGCCAGCAGCTCCCCCGACGTAGGTGGAACTGAAGCTTTCTTT. This encodes CASSSPDVGGTEAFF.

The chain couples TRBV7-9 to TRBJ1-2, with no clear D. V lost 3 bases to trimming and J lost 3 bases, with 11 bases between them. This CDR3 is built from 14 residues. CDR1 SEHNR and CDR2 FQNEAQ come from the germline V gene (reference sequence). The CDR3 nucleotides read TGTGCCAGCAGCTTTTATCCTTACGACTATGGCTACACCTTC. Its protein product is CASSFYPYDYGYTF.

This chain links TRBV7-9 with TRBJ1-1; D ambiguous. Germline CDR1 and CDR2: SEHNR and FQNEAQ (reference sequence). The V and J ends lost 5 bases and 6 bases respectively, with 7 bases between them. The CDR3 has 11 residues. The CDR3 spells CASSPYSEAFF. Written as DNA, the CDR3 is TGTGCCAGCAGCCCGTACTCTGAAGCTTTCTTT.

Only a few counts were recorded for this clone. This chain uses TRBV7-9 with TRBJ2-7, with TRBD2 as a possible D gene (6 bases). In germline, CDR1 is SEHNR, CDR2 FQNEAQ (reference sequence). CDR3 length: 15 amino acids. V was clipped by 5 bases and J by 9 bases, with 23 bases between them. The CDR3 region is CASSPTGTLTATQYF. The CDR3 DNA reads TGTGCCAGCAGCCCCACCGGGACTTTAACGGCGACGCAGTACTTC.

V usage is TRBV28 and J usage is TRBJ2-1; 9 bases match TRBD2. The CDR3 contains 16 residues. Germline CDR1 reads MDHEN; CDR2 reads SYDVKM. J lost 4 bases, V lost 4 bases, and 8 bases had no gene match. This CDR3 is CASSYSGGQDYNEQFF. The CDR3, as DNA: TGTGCCAGCAGTTATAGCGGGGGACAAGATTACAATGAGCAGTTCTTC.

The chain has TRBV5-4 and TRBJ1-2; 12 nucleotides agree with TRBD1. CDR3 length: 17 residues. With 4 bases clipped from V and 0 bases from J, the junction kept 7 bases outside the gene matches. Germline CDR1 SGHNT, CDR2 YYREEE (reference sequence). The CDR3 bases are TGTGCCAGCAGCGGTGGGACAGGGGGCTCTGCTAACTATGGCTACACCTTC. It codes for CASSGGTGGSANYGYTF.

This chain links TRBV30 with TRBJ1-3, with D possibly matching TRBD1 (6 bases). This CDR3 has 15 residues. Trimming took 3 bases from V and 9 from J, leaving 21 bases between them. CDR1 is GTSNPN and CDR2 is SVGIG in the germline V gene (reference sequence). The CDR3 spells CAWREGGQPVGTIYF. Here the CDR3 DNA reads TGTGCCTGGAGGGAGGGGGGGCAACCGGTCGGCACCATATATTTT.

This clone was recorded once. The V gene is TRBV7-9, the J gene TRBJ2-5, with D possibly being TRBD1 (8 bases). Germline loops: CDR1 SEHNR, CDR2 FQNEAQ (reference sequence). CDR3 length: 15 residues. Trimming stripped 5 bases from V and 2 bases from J, with 15 bases between. Here the CDR3 DNA reads TGTGCCAGCAGCGTGGACAGGGAGGGGCAAGAGACCCAGTACTTC. Its translation is CASSVDREGQETQYF.

This sequence joins TRBV27 and TRBJ1-1; D unresolved. The V end lost 8 bases, the J end lost 1 base, and 8 bases lay between the germline ends. The germline V gene encodes CDR1 MNHEY and CDR2 SMNVEV (reference sequence). The CDR3 contains 12 residues. The CDR3 DNA reads TGTGCCAGCCGAGATCCGAACACTGAAGCTTTCTTT. It yields the protein CASRDPNTEAFF.

This rearrangement joins TRBV24-1 to TRBJ2-5; 7 bases are shared with TRBD1. From germline, CDR1 is KGHDR and CDR2 SFDVKD. The CDR3 consists of 15 residues. Losses at the gene ends were 3 bases for V and 2 bases for J; bases not matched to a gene: 5. The CDR3 spells CATSDTGVGQETQYF. CDR3 DNA sequence: TGTGCCACCAGTGATACAGGGGTGGGACAAGAGACCCAGTACTTC.

The J gene is TRBJ1-1, the V gene TRBV7-2; D is undetermined. The CDR3 contains 17 residues. Germline V gives CDR1 SGHTA, CDR2 FQGNSA. V lost 2 bases, J lost 3 bases, and 19 bases lay in between. CDR3 bases: TGTGCCAGCAGCTTAATGTCTGGTTACGGTGCCGACACTGAAGCTTTCTTT. Its protein product is CASSLMSGYGADTEAFF.

This clone was observed once. The rearrangement links TRBV5-6 to TRBJ1-1, with D maybe TRBD1 (5 bases). The CDR3 sequence is 11 residues long. V lost 4 bases, J lost 8 bases, and 9 bases lay in between. CDR1 and CDR2 from the germline V gene are SGHDT and YYEEEE. CDR3 sequence: CASSGDGEAFF. The CDR3 nucleotides are TGTGCCAGCAGCGGGGACGGAGAAGCTTTCTTT.

This sequence joins TRBV20-1 and TRBJ2-7; no firm D call. V lost 3 bases and J lost 2, with 11 bases in between. This CDR3 comprises 13 residues. Germline CDR1 reads DFQATT; CDR2 reads SNEGSKA (reference sequence). The CDR3 sequence: CSASGSQAYEQYF. CDR3 coding DNA: TGCAGTGCTAGTGGGTCGCAGGCCTACGAGCAGTACTTC.

This clone was observed a single time. Other nucleotide sequences in the sample specify the same CDR3. The V and J genes are TRBV30 and TRBJ2-7; 7 bases align to TRBD1. Germline V CDR1 and CDR2: GTSNPN, SVGIG (reference sequence). The V and J ends lost 3 bases and 0 bases, in that order; junction bases with no gene match: 11. The CDR3 is 16 residues long. As DNA, the CDR3 is TGTGCCTGGAGCGCAGGTCGACAGGGCAGCTCCTACGAGCAGTACTTC. This encodes CAWSAGRQGSSYEQYF.

The chain recombines TRBV6-5 with TRBJ1-2; no definite D call. Germline CDR1 and CDR2: MNHEY and SVGAGI. The V and J ends lost 7 bases and 0 bases respectively, with 15 bases between them. This CDR3 contains 15 residues. The CDR3 region is CASTYFGSSNYGYTF. DNA of the CDR3: TGTGCCAGCACCTACTTCGGGAGTTCTAACTATGGCTACACCTTC.

The chain carries TRBV6-5 and TRBJ2-2; D might be TRBD1 or TRBD2, each matching 6 bases. CDR1 and CDR2 (germline): MNHEY, SVGAGI. Trimming took off 8 bases at V and 4 bases at J, with 14 bases between the two ends. This CDR3 spans 14 amino acids. The CDR3 nucleotides read TGTGCCAGCGAGGGGGAGGTTGGCACCGGGGAGCTGTTTTTT. As protein: CASEGEVGTGELFF.

V usage is TRBV6-6 and J usage is TRBJ1-5; 10 nucleotides align to TRBD1. CDR1 is MNHNY and CDR2 is SVGAGI in the germline V gene (reference sequence). The CDR3 runs to 15 residues. Trimming took 7 bases from V and 7 from J; bases not matched to a gene: 10. CDR3 sequence reads: CASIKGQGESQPQHF. CDR3 in DNA: TGTGCCAGCATTAAAGGACAGGGGGAATCGCAGCCCCAGCATTTT.